This TCR beta chain is drawn from a study of CXCR3-negative and CXCR3-positive naive CD8 T cells. As concerns this clonotype: Its antigen is currently unknown.

Researchers prepared the TRB cDNA libraries using 5' RACE with UMI labels. One entry per CDR3 protein, without DNA, is what TCRdb gives after re-calling the 5' RACE reads. The ten top clones account for less than 0.3%, within a sample of about 130,000 distinct CDR3 sequences. Study observations and caveats: Memory cells diverged, while naive CXCR3-positive and CXCR3-negative cells had similar TRBV-TRBJ usage. CXCR3 levels fell partly with cryopreservation; most assays relied on fresh PBMCs.

The CDR3 is 11 amino acids. The V gene is TRBV12-3 or TRBV12-4, the J gene TRBJ1-1. This receptor was obtained from a human donor in good health. Some clones in this sample may be carry-over from other donors' samples. The sequenced sample was naive CXCR3- CD8+ T cells from blood. The subset is: CD45RO-CCR7+CD27+CD95- naive CD8+ T cells lacking CXCR3 (TNR3-). The CDR3 reads CASSPDTEAFF.